A single sample is the source of the 32 T cell receptor beta chains below, sequenced in a study of T cells in Graves' hyperthyroidism and ophthalmopathy. There were TCR beta CDR3 regions amplified from RNA transcripts. The HTBI primer set drove a first-round RT-PCR of the TCR CDR3. TCRdb independently ran MiXCR on the multiplex PCR reads; one entry per CDR3 protein. The repertoire holds about 160,000 distinct CDR3 sequences, with less than 10% as singletons. Material for sequencing was blood. These receptors all stem from a woman between 18 and 29 years old with Graves' hyperthyroidism that later progressed to Graves' ophthalmopathy.

This clonotype showed up many times. The genes are TRBV27 and TRBJ1-1, with 7 nucleotides matching TRBD1. The V gene's germline CDR1 is MNHEY and CDR2 SMNVEV (reference sequence). The CDR3 is 13 amino acids. V lost 8 bases and J lost 6; bases outside the gene matches: 9. CDR3 residues: CASWRTGQPEAFF. CDR3 bases: TGTGCCAGCTGGCGGACAGGTCAACCTGAAGCTTTCTTT.

There are a few counts of this clonotype. It may be a read error: a sequence one base away is much more abundant. The rearrangement joins TRBV6-5 to TRBJ1-1; 10 bases align to TRBD1. From germline, CDR1 is MNHEY and CDR2 SVGAGI. There are 16 residues in the CDR3. CDR3: CASSSDRGLVGTEALF. CDR3 in DNA: TGTGCCAGCAGTTCCGACAGGGGGCTAGTGGGCACTGAAGCTCTCTTT.

The CDR3 nucleotides are TGCGCCAGCAGCCAACTTTCCGGGACTAGCTCCTACGAGCAGTACTTC. Protein sequence: CASSQLSGTSSYEQYF. The chain has TRBV4-1 and TRBJ2-7, with 8 bases that match TRBD2. The V gene end was trimmed by 2 bases and the J gene end by 0 bases; junction bases not matched to a gene: 6. The CDR3 has 16 residues. The germline CDR1 and CDR2 sequences are MGHRA and YSYEKL.

This clonotype has at least ten counts. The chain has TRBV12-3 or TRBV12-4 and TRBJ2-1; TRBD2 aligns across 8 bases. The junction had 7 bases not matched to a gene; V was cut back by 4 bases and J by 8 bases. The CDR3 covers 14 residues. As DNA, the CDR3 is TGTGCCAGCAGTTCCCCGAGCGGGAGTTATGAGCAGTTCTTC. Residues: CASSSPSGSYEQFF.

A few counts support this clonotype. The chain uses TRBV7-8 and TRBJ1-4; D gene uncertain. From germline, CDR1 is SGHVS and CDR2 FQNEAQ. V lost 2 bases, J lost 7 bases, and 11 bases lay in between. The CDR3 contains 14 residues. The DNA for the CDR3 is TGTGCCAGCAGCTTACAGGCCAAGGGTGAAAAACTGTTTTTT. Translation gives CASSLQAKGEKLFF. Looking up the rest from reference TRBV7-8 and TRBJ1-4 gives the full variable domain: GAGVSQSPRYKVAKRGQDVALRCDPISGHVSLFWYQQALGQGPEFLTYFQNEAQLDKSGLPSDRFFAERPEGSVSTLKIQRTQQEDSAVYLCASSLQAKGEKLFFGSGTQLSVL.

Ten or more counts support this clonotype. The rearrangement uses TRBV27 and TRBJ1-4; 7 positions match TRBD1. The CDR3 covers 15 residues. V was clipped by 5 bases and J by 7 bases; unmatched bases: 10. The V gene's germline CDR1 is MNHEY and CDR2 SMNVEV (reference sequence). In nucleotides, the CDR3 is TGTGCCAGCAGTCCCCTCGGGACAGCTTCTGAAAAACTGTTTTTT. It encodes CASSPLGTASEKLFF.

This clonotype was seen many times. The chain uses TRBV6-1 and TRBJ1-2; 7 nucleotides agree with TRBD1. The germline V gene encodes CDR1 MNHNS and CDR2 SASEGT. The CDR3 is 13 residues long. V dropped 5 bases and J dropped 2; count of bases not matched to a gene: 2. CDR3 in DNA: TGTGCCAGCAGTCCGGGACAGAACTATGGCTACACCTTC. Residues: CASSPGQNYGYTF.

This chain connects TRBV5-1 to TRBJ2-3; tentative D call: TRBD1 (5 bases). The J call may be in error: the DNA end matches TRBJ1-5 better. From germline, CDR1 is SGHRS and CDR2 YFSETQ. The CDR3 is 13 amino acids. CDR3 protein: CASSGGYTDTQHF. CDR3 sequence (DNA): TGCGCCAGCAGCGGGGGATACACAGATACGCAGCATTTT.

This clonotype was counted many times. The chain employs TRBV20-1 and TRBJ2-3, with unresolved D. The V end lost 3 bases, the J end lost 2 bases, and 6 bases lay between the germline ends. This CDR3 has 12 amino acids. Germline CDR1 and CDR2: DFQATT and SNEGSKA (reference sequence). CDR3 sequence: CSASSTTDTQYF. The CDR3 region has the DNA TGCAGTGCTAGTTCCACCACAGATACGCAGTATTTT.

This clonotype was recorded many times. The chain recombines TRBV27 with TRBJ1-1, with TRBD1 identical over 7 bases. The germline gives CDR1 MNHEY, CDR2 SMNVEV (reference sequence). The CDR3 has 15 amino acids. Unmatched junction bases numbered 8, after V lost 4 bases and J lost 3 bases. CDR3 in DNA: TGTGCCAGCAGTTGGGGACAGAATTCTTACACTGAAGCTTTCTTT. This gives the protein CASSWGQNSYTEAFF.

In its sample, this clonotype was seen many times. J is TRBJ1-2 and V is TRBV5-1; D perhaps matches TRBD1 (6 bases). This CDR3 has 13 amino acids. Trimming cost V 5 bases and J 8 bases, with 16 bases left between them. Germline CDR1 is SGHRS and CDR2 is YFSETQ. CDR3 protein: CASRPGTSGGYTF. The CDR3 bases are TGCGCCAGCAGACCGGGGACATCGGGCGGCTACACCTTC.

This clonotype occurred many times. This rearrangement joins TRBV7-4 to TRBJ2-1, with 9 bases lining up with TRBD1. The CDR3 is 15 residues long. The ends lost 1 base at V and 3 bases at J; junction bases unmatched: 1. Germline loops: CDR1 SGHVT, CDR2 SQSDAQ. CDR3 sequence (DNA): TGTGCCAGCAGCTTAGGACAGGGGGTCTACAATGAGCAGTTCTTC. Protein: CASSLGQGVYNEQFF. The variable domain in full, completed from reference TRBV7-4 and TRBJ2-1, reads GAGVSQSPRYKVAKRGRDVALRCDSISGHVTLYWYRQTLGQGSEVLTYSQSDAQRDKSGRPSGRFSAERPERSVSTLKIQRTEQGDSAVYLCASSLGQGVYNEQFFGPGTRLTVL.

This clonotype was seen repeatedly, ten times or more. The genes are TRBV20-1 and TRBJ2-3; D may be TRBD2 (5 bases). Trimming left V 0 bases short and J 1 base short, with 8 bases between. Germline V gene sequence: CDR1 DFQATT, CDR2 SNEGSKA (reference sequence). This CDR3 has 14 residues. DNA of the CDR3: TGCAGTGCTAGAGAGGGTAGCGGCACAGATACGCAGTATTTT. Protein sequence: CSAREGSGTDTQYF.

This clonotype was seen at least ten times. The rearrangement uses TRBV12-3 or TRBV12-4 and TRBJ2-1, with 8 bases identical to TRBD2. Trimming took 5 bases from V and 5 from J; bases not matched to a gene: 11. The CDR3 is 16 residues long. CDR3 amino acids: CASSGPGSGGNNEQFF. CDR3 DNA sequence: TGTGCCAGCAGTGGGCCTGGGAGCGGGGGTAACAATGAGCAGTTCTTC.

This clonotype was recorded once. The chain joins TRBV7-9 to TRBJ1-2, with 8 bases that match TRBD1. Germline loops: CDR1 SEHNR, CDR2 FQNEAQ (reference sequence). The CDR3 loop spans 17 amino acids. The V segment lost 3 bases and the J segment 6 bases; nucleotides outside the gene matches: 15. The CDR3 DNA reads TGTGCCAGCAGCTTTACGAGTTTGGACAGGGACGGAGATGGCTACACCTTC. It codes for CASSFTSLDRDGDGYTF. The complete variable domain, with remaining parts taken from reference TRBV7-9 and TRBJ1-2, reads DTGVSQNPRHKITKRGQNVTFRCDPISEHNRLYWYRQTLGQGPEFLTYFQNEAQLEKSRLLSDRFSAERPKGSFSTLEIQRTEQGDSAMYLCASSFTSLDRDGDGYTFGSGTRLTVV.

This chain joins TRBV18 and TRBJ2-7; 12 bases fit TRBD2. V dropped 6 bases and J dropped 0; count of bases not matched to a gene: 9. The germline V gene has CDR1 KGHSH and CDR2 LQKENI. The CDR3 length is 17 residues. As DNA, the CDR3 is TGTGCCAGCTCCTATCGGACTAGCGGGGAGCCCTCCTACGAGCAGTACTTC. Its translation: CASSYRTSGEPSYEQYF.

Many counts were recorded for this clonotype. V is TRBV7-8 and J is TRBJ1-2; TRBD1 matches at 9 bases. CDR1 is SGHVS and CDR2 is FQNEAQ in the germline V gene. The V segment lost 5 bases and the J segment 5 bases; nucleotides outside the gene matches: 9. This CDR3 comprises 15 residues. CDR3 DNA: TGTGCCAGCAGCCTAGTACAGGGGGCCGGGTATGGCTACACCTTC. It translates to CASSLVQGAGYGYTF.

This clonotype was detected ten times or more. The chain couples TRBV2 to TRBJ1-1, with TRBD1 as a possible D gene (5 bases). This CDR3 comprises 15 residues. Germline CDR1 and CDR2: SNHLY and FYNNEI. V was shortened by 7 bases and J by 1 base, with 16 bases between the two germline ends. The CDR3 sequence: CASKSGSGGNTEAFF. As DNA, the CDR3 is TGTGCCAGCAAGTCCGGGAGCGGGGGGAACACTGAAGCTTTCTTT.

A remark on this clonotype: A read error may be the cause here, since a much bigger clone is one base away. V and J are TRBV20-1 and TRBJ2-5; TRBD2 might be the D (6 bases). Germline V gene lookup returns CDR1 DFQATT and CDR2 SNEGSKA (reference sequence). The CDR3 extends over 13 amino acids. Trimming shortened V by 4 bases and J by 2 bases, and 11 bases separated the two germline ends. The CDR3 protein is CSATNGGQETQYF. CDR3 bases: TGCAGTGCTACCAATGGGGGGCAAGAGACCCAGTACTTC.

Many counts were recorded for this clonotype. CDR3 nucleotide sequence: TGTGCCAGCAGCCAAGGGTTGGGCAGGGAGCTCTACAATGAGCAGTTCTTC. Its translation is CASSQGLGRELYNEQFF. The chain links TRBV3-1 to TRBJ2-1; perhaps D is TRBD1 or TRBD2 (5 bases each). Germline V gives CDR1 LGHDT, CDR2 YNNKEL (reference sequence). This CDR3 has 17 amino acids. With 1 base removed from V and 3 bases from J, the gap between germline ends came to 16 bases.

In this sample, this clonotype turned up many times. The J gene is TRBJ1-5, the V gene TRBV30; the match to TRBD1 covers 9 bases. The germline CDR1 and CDR2 sequences are GTSNPN and SVGIG (reference sequence). V was clipped by 4 bases and J by 7 bases; unmatched bases: 5. This CDR3 region has 13 residues. DNA for the CDR3: TGTGCCTGGAAGGGACAGGGATCGCAGCCCCAGCATTTT. As protein: CAWKGQGSQPQHF.

The J gene is TRBJ2-7, the V gene TRBV7-6; D gene ambiguous. V lost 5 bases and J lost 6, with 17 bases in between. Germline loops: CDR1 SGHVS, CDR2 FNYEAQ. The CDR3 consists of 14 residues. The chain's CDR3 is CASSPRSRASEQYF. The CDR3 DNA is TGTGCCAGCAGCCCGCGGTCAAGGGCGAGCGAGCAGTACTTC.

This clonotype was recorded at least ten times. The chain employs TRBV20-1 and TRBJ2-5; 11 nucleotides match TRBD2. The CDR3 spans 14 residues. Trimming removed 2 bases from V and 5 bases from J; junction bases left unmatched: 4. CDR1 is DFQATT and CDR2 is SNEGSKA in the germline V gene (reference sequence). CDR3 nucleotide sequence: TGCAGTGCTAGACTAGCGGGGGGCGTTGAGACCCAGTACTTC. This translates into CSARLAGGVETQYF.

This clonotype was counted between two and nine times. V is TRBV4-2 and J is TRBJ1-2; D not resolved. The V gene lost 0 bases and the J gene lost 0 bases, with 14 bases spanning the gap. This CDR3 spans 17 amino acids. In germline, CDR1 is LGHNA, CDR2 YNFKEQ. The CDR3, as DNA: TGTGCCAGCAGCCAAGATTTAGGTGGGGTCTCTAACTATGGCTACACCTTC. Translating gives CASSQDLGGVSNYGYTF.

This clonotype was counted many times. The gene calls are TRBV2 and TRBJ1-2; D may be TRBD1 (5 bases). V gave up 5 bases and J gave up 8 bases, with 15 bases separating them. Germline V gives CDR1 SNHLY, CDR2 FYNNEI. This CDR3 comprises 13 residues. CDR3 region: CASSPSGTSGYTF. The CDR3 region has the DNA TGTGCCAGCAGTCCCTCCGGGACCTCGGGCTACACCTTC.

This clonotype was recorded a few times. The rearrangement joins TRBV7-8 to TRBJ2-7; the D call may be TRBD1 or TRBD2 (5 bases each). V lost 2 bases and J 7 bases, leaving 15 bases between the germline ends. In germline, CDR1 is SGHVS, CDR2 FQNEAQ. The CDR3 is 14 amino acids. In DNA, the CDR3 is TGTGCCAGCAGCTTATCAAGACCGGGACGGGAGCAGTACTTC. As protein: CASSLSRPGREQYF.

Comment on this clonotype: Compared with germline, one end of the junction differs, possibly owing to a read error. The chain combines TRBV19 with TRBJ1-5, with D possibly matching TRBD1 (5 bases). The V gene's germline CDR1 is LNHDA and CDR2 SQIVND (reference sequence). The length of the CDR3 is 17 residues. CDR3: CASRWTLGALGNQPQHF. In DNA form, the CDR3 reads TGTGCCAGTCGATGGACCCTTGGGGCACTGGGCAATCAGCCCCAACATTTT.

This clonotype was counted many times. This chain links TRBV2 with TRBJ2-5; 15 positions agree with TRBD2. CDR1 and CDR2 from the germline V gene are SNHLY and FYNNEI. V lost 4 bases and J lost 4; bases outside the gene matches: 16. CDR3 size: 20 residues. CDR3 nucleotides: TGTGCCAGCAGTGGAATCGGGACTAGCGGGGGGAACACCATCGGAGAGACCCAGTACTTC. The encoded protein is CASSGIGTSGGNTIGETQYF.

This clonotype has a count of ten or more. V and J are TRBV6-1 and TRBJ1-1; TRBD1 might be the D (6 bases). The CDR3 covers 15 residues. Trimming took 5 bases from V and 1 from J, leaving 14 bases between them. The germline gives CDR1 MNHNS, CDR2 SASEGT. The CDR3: CASSFGQLGNTEAFF. CDR3 sequence (DNA): TGTGCCAGCAGTTTCGGACAGTTAGGGAACACTGAAGCTTTCTTT.

This clonotype was picked up many times. The rearrangement links TRBV6-1 to TRBJ2-1; the match to TRBD2 covers 13 bases. The CDR3 spans 16 residues. V dropped 6 bases and J dropped 9; count of bases not matched to a gene: 11. Germline assignment: CDR1 MNHNS and CDR2 SASEGT. The CDR3 DNA reads as TGTGCCAGCAGCGCCAGGACTAGCGGGAGAGGAGGTGAGCAGTTCTTC. Amino acid sequence: CASSARTSGRGGEQFF.

The chain carries TRBV2 and TRBJ2-1; 15 bases are a match to TRBD2. Germline V CDR1 and CDR2: SNHLY, FYNNEI. V lost 6 bases to trimming and J lost 2 bases; unmatched junction nucleotides: 2. There are 16 residues in the CDR3. CDR3 amino acids: CASSGTSGGTYNEQFF. CDR3 sequence (DNA): TGTGCCAGCAGCGGGACTAGCGGGGGGACCTACAATGAGCAGTTCTTC.

The table lists this clonotype with many counts. The chain combines TRBV12-5 with TRBJ2-5, with D tentatively TRBD1 or TRBD2 (5 bases each). Trimming removed 3 bases from V and 5 bases from J, with 13 bases in between. The CDR3 loop spans 14 amino acids. Germline V CDR1 and CDR2: LGHNT, FRNRAP. The CDR3 nucleotides read TGTGCTAGTGGTTTTGAGGGGTCTGGCGAGACCCAGTACTTC. Protein product: CASGFEGSGETQYF.